Listed below are T cell receptor beta chains from one sample, sequenced in a study of blood T cell repertoires in COVID-19. The data were produced by immunoSEQ multiplex PCR, yet TCRdb's version contains in-frame clones alone and is incomplete. This sample carries around 320,000 clones, roughly 90% of them seen once, and the ten largest clones take roughly 3.6%. The sample comprised PBMCs or T cells enriched from blood (not recorded which). These TCRs come from a woman aged 25 to 39 who had been exposed to COVID-19. The CDR3 runs from the conserved cysteine through the conserved F or W. Fields, in order: clone size, D gene, V gene, J gene, CDR3 protein, CDR3 DNA. The D gene is left open where the match is weak. Only some rows state a clone size, as once, few, many or a class for expanded clones.

.,.,TRBV5-1,TRBJ1-1,CASSLIWTRNTEAFF,TGCGCCAGCAGCTTGATCTGGACACGGAACACTGAAGCTTTCTTT
.,.,TRBV7-9,TRBJ2-1,CASSLEGVSYNEQFF,TGTGCCAGCAGCTTAGAAGGGGTTTCCTACAATGAGCAGTTCTTC
.,TRBD1,TRBV5-1,TRBJ1-3,CASSLRTGGDTIYF,TGCGCCAGCAGCTTACGGACAGGGGGTGACACCATATATTTT
.,TRBD2,TRBV7-2,TRBJ2-4,CASSLGGGSKNIQYF,TGTGCCAGCAGCTTAGGGGGGGGATCCAAAAACATTCAGTACTTC
.,TRBD2,TRBV20-1,TRBJ2-1,CSASSSGGAYNEQFF,TGCAGTGCTAGTTCTAGCGGGGGGGCCTACAATGAGCAGTTCTTC
once,TRBD1,TRBV4-1,TRBJ2-4,CASSQSGQKNIQYF,TGCGCCAGCAGCCAATCGGGACAGAAAAACATTCAGTACTTC
few,TRBD2,TRBV7-9,TRBJ2-3,CASSLTSGGTDTQYF,TGTGCCAGCAGCCTGACTAGCGGGGGCACAGATACGCAGTATTTT
.,.,TRBV6-5,TRBJ1-2,CASGPRMANYGYTF,TGTGCCAGCGGGCCCCGGATGGCTAACTATGGCTACACCTTC
.,TRBD1,TRBV7-2,TRBJ2-1,CASSAQGVPYNEQFF,TGTGCCAGCAGCGCCCAGGGGGTACCCTACAATGAGCAGTTCTTC
.,.,TRBV5-1,TRBJ2-3,CASSFGGRQATDTQYF,TGCGCCAGCAGCTTTGGAGGCAGACAGGCCACAGATACGCAGTATTTT
once,.,TRBV6-6,TRBJ1-2,CASSDQQGGTINGYTF,TGTGCCAGCAGCGACCAACAAGGAGGGACCATTAATGGCTACACCTTC
.,TRBD2,TRBV5-4,TRBJ2-2,CASSLPATSGAAGELFF,TGTGCCAGCAGCTTGCCTGCGACTAGCGGGGCTGCCGGGGAGCTGTTTTTT
.,.,TRBV4-1,TRBJ2-5,CASSQDERGPQETQYF,TGCGCCAGCAGCCAAGACGAACGGGGTCCTCAAGAGACCCAGTACTTC
.,.,TRBV7-8,TRBJ1-1,CASVSRQPNTEAFF,TGTGCCAGCGTAAGTAGACAGCCGAACACTGAAGCTTTCTTT
.,.,TRBV24-1,TRBJ1-1,CATSDPWTPNTEAFF,TGTGCCACCAGTGATCCCTGGACACCGAACACTGAAGCTTTCTTT
.,TRBD1,TRBV3-1/TRBV3-2,TRBJ2-3,CASSHPPGQGRKDTQYF,TGTGCCAGCAGCCACCCACCGGGACAGGGGAGAAAAGATACGCAGTATTTT
.,TRBD1,TRBV6-5,TRBJ2-7,CASSLGQGYEQYF,TGTGCCAGCAGCCTGGGACAGGGCTACGAGCAGTACTTC
.,TRBD2,TRBV5-5,TRBJ2-5,CASSPRLAAGETQYF,TGTGCCAGCAGCCCAAGACTAGCGGCGGGAGAGACCCAGTACTTC
.,TRBD2,TRBV4-1,TRBJ2-2,CASSQGRVLAGGPTYGELFF,TGCGCCAGCAGCCAAGGGCGGGTTTTAGCGGGGGGGCCAACTTACGGGGAGCTGTTTTTT
few,TRBD1,TRBV5-1,TRBJ1-6,CASSPGQGLWSPLHF,TGCGCCAGCAGCCCTGGACAGGGTCTGTGGTCACCCCTCCACTTT
.,.,TRBV5-8,TRBJ1-2,CASSLGGGYGYTF,TGTGCCAGCAGCTTGGGAGGAGGCTATGGCTACACCTTC
.,.,TRBV29-1,TRBJ1-3,CSVRRDSGNTIYF,TGCAGCGTTCGACGGGACTCTGGAAACACCATATATTTT
.,.,TRBV3-1/TRBV3-2,TRBJ1-2,CASSQGGSYGYTF,TGTGCCAGCAGCCAAGGAGGTAGCTATGGCTACACCTTC
.,TRBD1,TRBV7-2,TRBJ2-7,CASSHGTGTYEQYF,TGTGCCAGCAGCCACGGGACAGGTACCTACGAGCAGTACTTC
few,TRBD2,TRBV6-1,TRBJ2-7,CASSASGGGISYEQYF,TGTGCCAGCAGTGCCAGCGGGGGGGGAATCTCCTACGAGCAGTACTTC
.,TRBD2,TRBV4-1,TRBJ2-3,CASERGDTDTQYF,TGCGCCAGCGAGCGGGGCGACACAGATACGCAGTATTTT
.,.,TRBV15,TRBJ2-7,CATSRKSGYEQYF,TGTGCCACCAGCAGAAAATCAGGGTACGAGCAGTACTTC
few,.,TRBV7-9,TRBJ1-5,CASSHKTGNQPQHF,TGTGCCAGCAGCCATAAAACAGGGAATCAGCCCCAGCATTTT
.,TRBD2,TRBV9,TRBJ2-5,CASSVLTSGGQETQYF,TGTGCCAGCAGCGTGCTCACTAGCGGGGGGCAAGAGACCCAGTACTTC
.,.,TRBV7-6,TRBJ1-5,CASSLDPGNQPQHF,TGTGCCAGCAGCTTAGACCCGGGCAATCAGCCCCAGCATTTT
.,.,TRBV5-1,TRBJ1-1,CASSFGGQTEAFF,TGCGCCAGCAGCTTCGGGGGGCAGACTGAAGCTTTCTTT
.,TRBD1,TRBV2,TRBJ2-2,CASRPRTGRQNTGELFF,TGTGCCAGCAGACCCCGGACAGGGAGACAGAACACCGGGGAGCTGTTTTTT
once,.,TRBV5-6,TRBJ1-5,CASSFTRNQPQHF,TGTGCCAGCAGCTTCACCAGGAATCAGCCCCAGCATTTT